Presented here are 2 T cell receptor beta chains from one specimen sequenced in a study of identifying expanded T cells in peripheral blood. Sequenced by immunoSEQ multiplex PCR; TCRdb stores in-frame clones only, minus some. Of about 86,000 clones listed, approximately 88% are singletons. The sample taken for sequencing was blood. The receptors shown here come from a person aged 18 to 69 in good health.

CDR3 sequence: CASSGLAGGQTGELFF. As DNA, the CDR3 is TGTGCCAGCAGCGGACTAGCGGGGGGGCAGACCGGGGAGCTGTTTTTT. This chain connects TRBV7-9 to TRBJ2-2, with 15 bases aligning to TRBD2. CDR3 length: 16 amino acids. V dropped 5 bases and J dropped 5; count of bases not matched to a gene: 3. Germline values: CDR1 SEHNR, CDR2 FQNEAQ (reference sequence).

The V call is TRBV19, the J call TRBJ2-6, with TRBD2 as a possible D gene (5 bases). The V and J ends lost 7 bases and 2 bases respectively, with 6 bases between them. CDR3 length: 13 amino acids. Germline V gives CDR1 LNHDA, CDR2 SQIVND (reference sequence). The CDR3 protein is CASTGTGANVLTF. CDR3 coding DNA: TGTGCCAGTACCGGGACTGGGGCCAACGTCCTGACTTTC.